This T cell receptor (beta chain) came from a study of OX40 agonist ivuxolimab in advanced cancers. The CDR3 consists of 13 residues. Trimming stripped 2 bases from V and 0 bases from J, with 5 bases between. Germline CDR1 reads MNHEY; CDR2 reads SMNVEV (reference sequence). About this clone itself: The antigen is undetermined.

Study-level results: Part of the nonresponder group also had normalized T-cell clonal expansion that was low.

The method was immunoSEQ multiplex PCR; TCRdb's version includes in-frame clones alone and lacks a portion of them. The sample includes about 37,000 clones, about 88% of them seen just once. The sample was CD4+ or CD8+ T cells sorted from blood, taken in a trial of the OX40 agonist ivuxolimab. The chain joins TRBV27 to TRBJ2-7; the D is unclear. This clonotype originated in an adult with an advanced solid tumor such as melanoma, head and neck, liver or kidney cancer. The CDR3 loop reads CASSLTDSYEQYF. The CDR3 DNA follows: TGTGCCAGCAGTTTAACGGACTCCTACGAGCAGTACTTC.